These 19 T cell receptor beta chains share one sample of origin, sequenced in a study of blood T cell repertoires in COVID-19 (dated by TCRdb to the early 2020s). Libraries were constructed by the immunoSEQ multiplex PCR assay. As stored in TCRdb, this immuneACCESS dataset retains in-frame rearrangements with V and J assigned. A fraction of the clones does not appear; measured against another copy, unresolved V genes explain less than half of the discrepancy, and the remainder lacks a known reason. The sample table records almost 80,000 clones; 75% to 95% of these occur just once. Under 0.8% of the sample is in the top ten clones. Material: peripheral blood. These receptors were collected from a woman older than 75 with acute or convalescent COVID-19.

The chain employs TRBV5-6 and TRBJ2-7; 7 positions match TRBD2. The CDR3 totals 12 residues. In germline, CDR1 is SGHDT, CDR2 YYEEEE. J was trimmed by 6 bases and V by 5 bases; bases with no gene match: 5. This chain's CDR3 is CASSSPGGEQYF. CDR3 in DNA: TGTGCCAGCAGTTCTCCGGGGGGCGAGCAGTACTTC.

The J gene is TRBJ2-1, the V gene TRBV7-3; D perhaps matches TRBD1 (5 bases). Germline-derived CDR1 and CDR2 are SGHTA and FQGTGA. The V and J ends lost 3 bases and 10 bases respectively, with 16 bases between them. CDR3 length: 14 residues. The CDR3: CASSFSDGSGEQFF. The CDR3 DNA reads as TGTGCCAGCAGCTTCTCGGACGGTTCAGGGGAGCAGTTCTTC.

The chain couples TRBV5-1 to TRBJ1-6; 9 bases agree with TRBD1. Germline CDR1 SGHRS, CDR2 YFSETQ. The CDR3 length is 18 residues. Unmatched junction bases numbered 13, after V lost 0 bases and J lost 9 bases. The CDR3 DNA is TGCGCCAGCAGCTTGGGACAGGGGGTTCCGATAGGAAGTTCACCCCTCCACTTT. Translating gives CASSLGQGVPIGSSPLHF.

This sequence joins TRBV20-1 and TRBJ2-3, with D tentatively TRBD1 (5 bases). The CDR3 totals 11 residues. Germline CDR1 DFQATT, CDR2 SNEGSKA (reference sequence). The V and J ends lost 3 bases and 5 bases respectively, with 6 bases between them. CDR3 in amino acids: CSASRGDTQYF. CDR3 bases: TGCAGTGCTAGTAGGGGAGATACGCAGTATTTT.

The chain carries TRBV5-4 and TRBJ2-1; TRBD1 might be the D (5 bases). CDR3 length equals 14 residues. Germline V lookup: CDR1 SGHNT, CDR2 YYREEE (reference sequence). Deletions cut 1 base from V and 5 bases from J, with 10 bases between. The DNA for the CDR3 is TGTGCCAGCAGCTTGAACGTGGGGCACAATGAGCAGTTCTTC. This translates into CASSLNVGHNEQFF.

The chain combines TRBV3-1 (or the pseudogene TRBV3-2) with TRBJ2-1, with 9 bases aligning to TRBD2. CDR1 is LGHDT, CDR2 YNNKEL, per germline (reference sequence). There are 16 residues in the CDR3. V shed 4 bases and J 3 bases; nucleotides not matched to a gene: 7. The CDR3 region has the DNA TGTGCCAGCAGCCTTGCTGGGACTAGCTTCTACAATGAGCAGTTCTTC. Encoded protein: CASSLAGTSFYNEQFF.

The sample holds one count of this clone. J is TRBJ2-1 and V is TRBV7-9; tentatively, D is TRBD2 (6 bases). The CDR3 covers 13 residues. Germline lookup yields CDR1 SEHNR and CDR2 FQNEAQ (reference sequence). Trimming pared 4 bases from V and 4 bases from J, leaving 8 bases between. The CDR3 protein is CASSWAGYNEQFF. CDR3 coding DNA: TGTGCCAGCAGCTGGGCGGGATACAATGAGCAGTTCTTC.

The chain links TRBV7-3 to TRBJ2-3; a possible D gene is TRBD1 (6 bases). V was cut by 1 base and J by 1 base, with 18 bases left in between. The CDR3 is 18 amino acids. Germline V gene lookup returns CDR1 SGHTA and CDR2 FQGTGA. CDR3 residues: CASSLNPTGGRRTDTQYF. The CDR3 region has the DNA TGTGCCAGCAGCTTAAACCCTACTGGGGGCCGTCGCACAGATACGCAGTATTTT.

The chain joins TRBV19 to TRBJ1-4, with D hard to call. Trimming took off 4 bases at V and 5 bases at J, with 11 bases between the two ends. The CDR3 is 14 residues long. Germline V gene sequence: CDR1 LNHDA, CDR2 SQIVND (reference sequence). Here the CDR3 reads CASSKSGTNEKLFF. The CDR3 region has the DNA TGTGCCAGTAGTAAATCGGGAACAAATGAAAAACTGTTTTTT.

This chain joins TRBV7-2 and TRBJ1-2, with D tentatively TRBD1 (5 bases). Trimming stripped 0 bases from V and 2 bases from J, with 7 bases between. This CDR3 is built from 14 residues. Per germline, CDR1 SGHTA and CDR2 FQGNSA. The CDR3: CASSLAAGNYGYTF. CDR3 DNA sequence: TGTGCCAGCAGCTTAGCGGCAGGGAACTATGGCTACACCTTC.

This clone was found a few times. V is TRBV10-3 and J is TRBJ1-6, with TRBD1 matching over 11 bases. The CDR3 covers 16 residues. V shed 0 bases and J 10 bases; nucleotides not matched to a gene: 5. Germline V lookup: CDR1 ENHRY, CDR2 SYGVKD. DNA of the CDR3: TGTGCCATCAGTGAGTCTCGGGACAGGGGGTTGTCACCCCTCCACTTT. It codes for CAISESRDRGLSPLHF.

This chain connects TRBV24-1 to TRBJ1-2; 8 nucleotides line up with TRBD1. The CDR3 covers 18 residues. Germline CDR1 KGHDR, CDR2 SFDVKD. V lost 1 base and J lost 2; bases outside the gene matches: 11. The CDR3 sequence: CATSDFSPVAGGNYGYTF. DNA of the CDR3: TGTGCCACCAGTGATTTTAGTCCAGTGGCAGGGGGCAACTATGGCTACACCTTC.

The CDR3 loop reads CSASGTSGGARNEQFF. In DNA form, the CDR3 reads TGCAGTGCTAGTGGGACTAGCGGGGGGGCAAGGAATGAGCAGTTCTTC. The genes are TRBV20-1 and TRBJ2-1, with 16 bases lining up with TRBD2. This CDR3 spans 16 amino acids. J lost 7 bases, V lost 3 bases, and 6 bases had no gene match. Germline V gene data show CDR1 as DFQATT and CDR2 as SNEGSKA (reference sequence).

V usage is TRBV9 and J usage is TRBJ1-1, with D perhaps matching TRBD1 (6 bases). V shed 3 bases and J shed 10 bases, with 19 bases lying between them. Germline V lookup: CDR1 SGDLS, CDR2 YYNGEE. This CDR3 is built from 14 residues. CDR3 residues: CASSANPELGGAFF. The DNA for the CDR3 is TGTGCCAGCAGCGCCAACCCGGAATTAGGGGGAGCTTTCTTT.

The V gene is TRBV5-5, the J gene TRBJ1-4; D is undetermined. Trimming removed 4 bases at V and 3 bases at J, with 13 bases between. This CDR3 is 15 amino acids long. CDR1 is SGHKS and CDR2 is YYEKEE in the germline V gene (reference sequence). The CDR3 bases are TGTGCCAGCAGCCGCGCCGGTGCGGCTAATGAAAAACTGTTTTTT. Translation: CASSRAGAANEKLFF.

Remarks on this clone: Other DNA sequences in the sample encode the same CDR3. The V call is TRBV5-4, the J call TRBJ2-5; TRBD1 agrees at 8 bases. The V gene's germline CDR1 is SGHNT and CDR2 YYREEE (reference sequence). V trimming: 4 bases; J trimming: 2 bases; junction bases outside the gene matches: 4. There are 14 residues in the CDR3. The CDR3 DNA reads as TGTGCCAGCAGCCTCCGGACAGGGCAAGAGACCCAGTACTTC. It translates to CASSLRTGQETQYF.

The V gene is TRBV20-1, the J gene TRBJ1-1; D may be TRBD1 (5 bases). This CDR3 is built from 11 residues. CDR1 and CDR2 from the germline V gene are DFQATT and SNEGSKA (reference sequence). V lost 8 bases and J 0 bases, leaving 7 bases between the germline ends. The CDR3 region has the DNA TGCAGTTACAGGATGAACACTGAAGCTTTCTTT. Encoded protein: CSYRMNTEAFF.

This clone was seen only a few times. The rearrangement uses TRBV7-9 and TRBJ1-6, with TRBD1 as a possible D gene (6 bases). Germline-derived CDR1 and CDR2 are SEHNR and FQNEAQ (reference sequence). Deletions cut 5 bases from V and 10 bases from J, with 9 bases between. The CDR3 sequence is 12 residues long. The CDR3 DNA reads TGTGCCAGCAGCCCGAGGGGGTCACCCCTCCACTTT. Translating gives CASSPRGSPLHF.

The chain links TRBV6-2 or TRBV6-3 to TRBJ2-5; 10 positions agree with TRBD2. This CDR3 spans 16 amino acids. The ends lost 0 bases at V and 4 bases at J; junction bases unmatched: 5. Germline-derived CDR1 and CDR2 are MNHEY and SVGEGT. The CDR3 reads CASSYSSGRALETQYF. The CDR3 DNA reads TGTGCCAGCAGTTACTCCAGCGGGAGGGCCCTAGAGACCCAGTACTTC.